What follows are 16 T cell receptor beta chains derived from one specimen sequenced in a study of shared clonotypes between healthy human individuals. Some clones are missing from TCRdb's copy, which holds only in-frame ones; the method was immunoSEQ multiplex PCR. The sample includes 2 million to 2.5 million clones, around 95% of them seen just once. The sequencing input was naive CD4+ T cells sorted from blood. As to subset: CD45RA+ positively selected. The receptors shown here come from a man between 18 and 35 years old in good health.

The chain has TRBV27 and TRBJ1-2; D is perhaps TRBD1 (6 bases). This CDR3 comprises 13 residues. The germline V gene encodes CDR1 MNHEY and CDR2 SMNVEV (reference sequence). With 6 bases removed from V and 3 bases from J, the gap between germline ends came to 11 bases. CDR3 DNA: TGTGCCAGCAGCCCACAGGGAGACTATGGCTACACCTTC. It yields the protein CASSPQGDYGYTF.

The chain uses TRBV7-6 and TRBJ2-2, with D unclear. The CDR3 totals 16 residues. Germline CDR1 and CDR2: SGHVS and FNYEAQ. The V and J ends lost 5 bases and 2 bases respectively, with 15 bases between them. The CDR3 sequence: CASSLDEGKNTGELFF. CDR3 in DNA: TGTGCCAGCAGCCTTGATGAAGGGAAAAACACCGGGGAGCTGTTTTTT.

V gene TRBV28 combines with J gene TRBJ1-2; no firm D call. The CDR3 contains 13 residues. Between the trimmed V and J ends, which lost 4 bases and 4 bases, there was a span of 10 bases. Germline assignment: CDR1 MDHEN and CDR2 SYDVKM. DNA for the CDR3: TGTGCCAGCAGTTGGGCGGAGTTCTATGGCTACACCTTC. Amino acids: CASSWAEFYGYTF.

The genes are TRBV4-3 and TRBJ1-4, with TRBD1 matching over 7 bases. Germline CDR1 LGHNA, CDR2 YSLEER. J gave up 3 bases and V 3 bases, and 7 bases lay outside the gene matches. CDR3 length: 16 residues. CDR3 DNA sequence: TGCGCCAGCAGCCATGGCCGGACAGGTTCTAATGAAAAACTGTTTTTT. The encoded protein is CASSHGRTGSNEKLFF.

The chain has TRBV5-6 and TRBJ2-2; D remains ambiguous. The germline CDR1 and CDR2 sequences are SGHDT and YYEEEE. Between the trimmed V and J ends, which lost 2 bases and 1 base, there was a span of 9 bases. This CDR3 region has 15 residues. Here the CDR3 DNA reads TGTGCCAGCAGCTTCCTCCGGCTGAACACCGGGGAGCTGTTTTTT. Protein: CASSFLRLNTGELFF.

The gene calls are TRBV4-1 and TRBJ2-7; 10 bases agree with TRBD1. From germline, CDR1 is MGHRA and CDR2 YSYEKL. The ends lost 3 bases at V and 2 bases at J; junction bases unmatched: 4. The CDR3 loop spans 15 amino acids. The CDR3 DNA sequence: TGCGCCAGCAGCCATCGGGGGACAGGGGCCTACGAGCAGTACTTC. Protein product: CASSHRGTGAYEQYF.

The V gene is TRBV6-1, the J gene TRBJ1-2; no clear D gene. Germline-derived CDR1 and CDR2 are MNHNS and SASEGT. The CDR3 has 17 residues. V lost 2 bases and J 4 bases, leaving 20 bases between the germline ends. CDR3 nucleotide sequence: TGTGCCAGCAGTGAATTTAGTGACGACGCATTTAGCTATGGCTACACCTTC. It codes for CASSEFSDDAFSYGYTF.

The chain joins TRBV4-1 to TRBJ2-7; possibly TRBD1 or TRBD2 for D (6 bases each). V gave up 4 bases and J gave up 3 bases, with 16 bases separating them. The germline V gene has CDR1 MGHRA and CDR2 YSYEKL. The CDR3 runs 15 residues. CDR3 nucleotide sequence: TGCGCCAGCAGCCCCGAGGAGGGGGGCTTCTACGAGCAGTACTTC. It yields the protein CASSPEEGGFYEQYF.

The chain joins TRBV6-6 to TRBJ1-2; D is undetermined. Trimming removed 6 bases from V and 4 bases from J, with 6 bases in between. There are 11 residues in the CDR3. From germline, CDR1 is MNHNY and CDR2 SVGAGI (reference sequence). As DNA, the CDR3 is TGTGCCAGCAGGGGTGCCTATGGCTACACCTTC. It specifies CASRGAYGYTF.

This sequence joins TRBV28 and TRBJ2-2; 10 bases match TRBD1. The germline V gene encodes CDR1 MDHEN and CDR2 SYDVKM. The CDR3 has 15 residues. V lost 6 bases and J lost 5; bases outside the gene matches: 6. CDR3 in amino acids: CASSRTGGITGELFF. The CDR3 DNA sequence: TGTGCCAGCAGCAGGACAGGGGGAATAACCGGGGAGCTGTTTTTT.

The J gene is TRBJ2-1, the V gene TRBV20-1; D is unresolved. Deletions cut 6 bases from V and 9 bases from J, with 12 bases between. The CDR3 sequence is 11 residues long. Germline loops: CDR1 DFQATT, CDR2 SNEGSKA (reference sequence). As DNA, the CDR3 is TGCAGTGCCATGGGTATGGCTGAGCAGTTCTTC. Encoded protein: CSAMGMAEQFF.

This rearrangement joins TRBV19 to TRBJ1-6, with TRBD1 as a possible D gene (5 bases). The V gene lost 8 bases and the J gene lost 2 bases, with 13 bases spanning the gap. Germline V lookup: CDR1 LNHDA, CDR2 SQIVND (reference sequence). The CDR3 covers 15 residues. In nucleotides, the CDR3 is TGTGCCAGTGGAGGGGCTGGAACCTATAATTCACCCCTCCACTTT. It yields the protein CASGGAGTYNSPLHF.

The J gene is TRBJ2-2, the V gene TRBV9, with unresolved D. V lost 0 bases to trimming and J lost 3 bases, with 6 bases between them. The CDR3 consists of 14 residues. Looked up from germline, CDR1 is SGDLS and CDR2 is YYNGEE. The CDR3 protein is CASSVGVDTGELFF. The CDR3 region has the DNA TGTGCCAGCAGCGTAGGGGTAGACACCGGGGAGCTGTTTTTT.

The rearrangement joins TRBV28 to TRBJ1-1; 9 nucleotides line up with TRBD1. The J segment lost 4 bases and the V segment lost 4 bases, leaving 10 bases of the junction unmatched. The CDR3 spans 16 residues. Germline CDR1 is MDHEN and CDR2 is SYDVKM. CDR3 sequence: CASSSPADRGGTEAFF. The CDR3 bases are TGTGCCAGCAGTTCACCTGCGGACAGGGGCGGCACTGAAGCTTTCTTT.

The rearrangement links TRBV30 to TRBJ2-7; D is possibly TRBD2 (5 bases). Trimming removed 5 bases at V and 3 bases at J, with 11 bases between. Germline-derived CDR1 and CDR2 are GTSNPN and SVGIG (reference sequence). The CDR3 covers 12 residues. The DNA of the CDR3 is TGTGCCTGGGGACTGAACGACTACGAGCAGTACTTC. Its translation: CAWGLNDYEQYF.

The sample holds one count of this clone. The rearrangement links TRBV11-3 to TRBJ2-7; 8 bases agree with TRBD1. CDR1 and CDR2 from the germline V gene are SGHNT and YENEEA. Trimming cost V 5 bases and J 5 bases; bases outside gene matches: 2. The CDR3 consists of 12 residues. In DNA form, the CDR3 reads TGTGCCAGCAGCCTACAGGGGGACGAGCAGTACTTC. Translated, it gives CASSLQGDEQYF.